Detailed here is one T cell receptor beta chain. Germline assignment: CDR1 SEHNR and CDR2 FQNEAQ (reference sequence). V lost 6 bases to trimming and J lost 7 bases; unmatched junction nucleotides: 7. This CDR3 contains 13 residues. The data stem from a study of blood T cell repertoires in COVID-19. Study at large: PBMCs, B-cell-depleted T cells, or T cells were the source of the cDNA or gDNA that made up the material.

Sequencing used immunoSEQ multiplex PCR; TCRdb keeps in-frame clones, though not all of them. The table records over 200,000 clones, 84% of them present only once. All enrollees were about 18 to 89 years old and from approximately 24 US areas. Assignment of participants to cohorts was predicated upon participant-reported clinical history. The sample consisted of PBMCs or T cells enriched from blood (not recorded which). J is TRBJ1-1 and V is TRBV7-9, with 8 bases matching TRBD1. The clonotype was recovered from a woman in her thirties or forties who had recovered from COVID-19. The CDR3 nucleotides are TGTGCCAGCAGGGGAGACAGGGGAAATGAAGCTTTCTTT. Encoded protein: CASRGDRGNEAFF.